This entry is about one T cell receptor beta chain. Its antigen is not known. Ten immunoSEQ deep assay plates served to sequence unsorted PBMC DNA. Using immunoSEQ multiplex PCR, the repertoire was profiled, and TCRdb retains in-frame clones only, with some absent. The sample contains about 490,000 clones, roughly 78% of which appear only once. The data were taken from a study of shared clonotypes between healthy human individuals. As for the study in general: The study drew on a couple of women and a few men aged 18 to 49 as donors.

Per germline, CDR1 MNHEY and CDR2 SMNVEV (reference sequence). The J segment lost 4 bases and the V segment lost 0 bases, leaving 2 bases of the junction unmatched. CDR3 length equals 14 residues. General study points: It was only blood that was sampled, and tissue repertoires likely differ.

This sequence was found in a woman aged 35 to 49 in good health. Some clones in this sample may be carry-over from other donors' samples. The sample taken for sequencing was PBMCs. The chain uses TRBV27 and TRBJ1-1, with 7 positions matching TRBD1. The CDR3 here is CASSLSRQGTEAFF. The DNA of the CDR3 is TGTGCCAGCAGTTTATCGAGACAGGGCACTGAAGCTTTCTTT.